The present TCR beta chain was sequenced within a study of T cell repertoires in cytomegalovirus infection. The CDR3 has 13 amino acids. Trimming removed 5 bases at V and 0 bases at J, with 8 bases between. Germline V CDR1 and CDR2: SEHNR, FQNEAQ (reference sequence). Many counts were recorded for this clonotype. MiXCR, run by TCRdb on the reads, gives a single entry per CDR3 protein. The sample shows a few hundred thousand distinct CDR3 sequences, roughly 10% of them seen only once. The chain is built from TRBV7-9 and TRBJ2-7; possible D gene TRBD1, 5 bases. The material sequenced was PBMCs. This clonotype was sampled from a human donor in good health (CMV status not recorded). Some clones in this sample may be carry-over from other donors' samples. The CDR3 DNA reads TGTGCCAGCAGCGACAGCTTCTCCTACGAGCAGTACTTC. It yields the protein CASSDSFSYEQYF.